This paragraph covers one TCR beta chain sequence. What it recognizes is unknown. The method was immunoSEQ multiplex PCR; TCRdb's version includes in-frame clones alone and lacks a portion of them. The sample has 80,000 or so clones; about 91% are singletons. Recipients received nonmyeloablative bone marrow transplants from related graft donors, with transient mixed chimerism. CD4+CD25+CD127- Tregs, CD4+CD25- non-Tregs, CD4 and CD8 cells were sorted. This record comes from a study of Tregs in tolerant kidney transplant recipients. General study points: No direct test of biological reproducibility was done here. Activated donor B cell expansion appeared to reveal the most relevant donor-specific TCRbeta repertoire.

Material: CD4+ T cells from blood (PBMCs), obtained 24 months after the transplant. The TCR was taken from a human patient who received a combined kidney and bone marrow transplant. The T cells may come from the graft donor.

In DNA form, the CDR3 reads TGCAGCGTTGGGGGCGGGGGCCTCTCCTACGAGCAGTACTTC. It encodes CSVGGGGLSYEQYF. The rearrangement uses TRBV29-1 and TRBJ2-5; maybe TRBD2 (7 bases). The last part of the DNA fits TRBJ2-7 better; the J call may be wrong. The CDR3 spans 14 residues. From germline, CDR1 is SQVTM and CDR2 ANQGSEA.